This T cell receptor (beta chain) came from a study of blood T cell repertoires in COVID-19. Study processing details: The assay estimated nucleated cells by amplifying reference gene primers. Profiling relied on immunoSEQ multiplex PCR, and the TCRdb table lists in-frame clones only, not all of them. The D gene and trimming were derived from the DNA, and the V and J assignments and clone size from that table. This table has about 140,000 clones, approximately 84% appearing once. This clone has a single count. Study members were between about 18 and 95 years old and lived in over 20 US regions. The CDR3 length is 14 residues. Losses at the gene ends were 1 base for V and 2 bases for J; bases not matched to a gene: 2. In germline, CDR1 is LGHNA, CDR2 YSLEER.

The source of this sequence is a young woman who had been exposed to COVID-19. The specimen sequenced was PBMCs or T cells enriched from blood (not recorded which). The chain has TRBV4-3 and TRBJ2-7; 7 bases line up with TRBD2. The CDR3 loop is CASSQAAGAYEQYF. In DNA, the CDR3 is TGCGCCAGCAGCCAAGCTGCGGGAGCCTACGAGCAGTACTTC.